The rows below give T cell receptor beta chains drawn from one sample of a study of tumor and adjacent non-tumor tissue in lung cancer. TCRdb redid the calling of the multiplex PCR reads with MiXCR, one entry per CDR3 protein. Among around 200,000 distinct CDR3 sequences listed, about 76% were seen once. The sequenced material came from lung tumor tissue. The receptors come from a man aged 55 to 69 with non-small cell lung cancer. Each CDR3 is given with its conserved first and last residue. D genes are given only for firm matches. The listing skips clone size in some rows; elsewhere it reads once, few, many or a size class.

d_call	v_call	clone_size	j_call	cdr3_aa	cdr3_nt
TRBD2	TRBV12-3/TRBV12-4	-	TRBJ2-1	CASSSWLQLADLPSYNEQFF	TGTGCCAGCAGCTCCTGGCTCCAGCTAGCGGACTTACCATCCTACAATGAGCAGTTCTTC
-	TRBV11-3	-	TRBJ2-1	CASSLRLCNEQFF	TGTGCCAGCAGCCTCCGACTGTGCAATGAGCAGTTCTTC
-	TRBV20-1	many	TRBJ1-5	CSASLNRPGFNNQPQHF	TGCAGTGCTAGCCTTAACAGACCCGGTTTCAACAATCAGCCCCAGCATTTT
TRBD1	TRBV11-2	-	TRBJ2-1	CASSVGQNNEQFF	TGTGCCAGCAGTGTGGGACAGAACAACGAGCAGTTCTTC
-	TRBV5-4	few	TRBJ2-4	CASSLVEAGRAGQYF	TGTGCCAGCAGCTTGGTGGAGGCGGGTCGGGCGGGTCAGTACTTC
-	TRBV6-1	once	TRBJ1-3	CAGGKASGNTIYF	TGTGCCGGGGGGAAGGCGTCCGGAAACACCATATATTTT
TRBD1	TRBV5-6	-	TRBJ1-1	CASSRTGTGAFF	TGTGCCAGCAGCCGGACAGGGACGGGAGCTTTCTTT
TRBD1	TRBV4-1	-	TRBJ1-4	CANSPRTGDEKLFF	TGCGCCAACAGCCCCCGGACAGGGGATGAAAAACTGTTTTTT
TRBD1	TRBV20-1	-	TRBJ1-5	CSAREYRGLGQPQHF	TGCAGTGCTAGAGAGTACAGGGGGCTGGGTCAGCCCCAGCATTTT
-	TRBV11-3	-	TRBJ2-2	CASSTTVSGELFF	TGTGCCAGCAGCACGACAGTCTCTGGGGAGCTGTTTTTT
TRBD2	TRBV28	-	TRBJ2-1	CASTTEAGGRNEQFF	TGTGCCAGCACCACGGAAGCGGGGGGCCGCAATGAGCAGTTCTTC
TRBD2	TRBV20-1	many	TRBJ2-5	CSARDLPGLVTKETQYF	TGCAGTGCTAGAGATCTACCCGGACTAGTCACCAAAGAGACCCAGTACTTC
-	TRBV11-3	-	TRBJ2-7	CASSLGLVEAYF	TGTGCCAGCAGCTTGGGGTTAGTTGAGGCGTACTTC
-	TRBV11-1	-	TRBJ2-5	CDSIPHWDSETQYF	TGTGACAGCATCCCCCACTGGGACTCTGAGACCCAGTACTTC
TRBD1	TRBV5-1	few	TRBJ2-7	CASSNPGQGVREQYF	TGCGCCAGCAGCAACCCGGGACAGGGGGTACGCGAGCAGTACTTC
-	TRBV5-5	-	TRBJ2-2	CVSSLKPGGELFF	TGTGTCAGCAGCTTGAAGCCGGGCGGGGAGCTGTTTTTT
TRBD2	TRBV5-1	-	TRBJ2-1	CASSLGPAGAYNEQFF	TGCGCCAGCAGCTTGGGTCCAGCGGGAGCCTACAACGAGCAGTTCTTC
-	TRBV4-1	-	TRBJ2-5	CASSRDGKLGGGETQYF	TGCGCCAGCAGCCGTGACGGAAAACTGGGGGGAGGCGAGACCCAGTACTTC
TRBD1	TRBV20-1	-	TRBJ2-7	CSADRGAGREQYF	TGCAGTGCTGACAGGGGAGCCGGTCGCGAGCAGTACTTC
-	TRBV12-3/TRBV12-4	many	TRBJ1-4	CASTPGQLNEKLFF	TGTGCCAGCACCCCCGGACAACTAAATGAAAAACTGTTTTTT
TRBD2	TRBV20-1	-	TRBJ2-1	CSARGGTSGTNKQFF	TGCAGTGCTAGGGGCGGGACTAGCGGAACCAATAAGCAGTTCTTC
-	TRBV28	many	TRBJ1-3	CASTLPTDSGNTIYF	TGTGCCAGCACCCTTCCGACGGACTCTGGAAACACCATATATTTT
-	TRBV28	-	TRBJ2-7	CASSSWGSEQYF	TGTGCCAGCAGCTCCTGGGGGTCCGAGCAGTACTTC
-	TRBV12-3/TRBV12-4	-	TRBJ2-5	CAGSFRQLSGGGETQYF	TGTGCCGGCAGTTTTCGACAGTTGAGTGGCGGCGGAGAGACCCAGTACTTC
-	TRBV7-9	-	TRBJ1-2	CANSLAVEYGYTF	TGTGCCAACAGCTTAGCAGTTGAGTACGGCTACACCTTC
-	TRBV29-1	-	TRBJ2-3	CRAEGGQGTGTQYF	TGCAGAGCTGAAGGGGGGCAGGGCACAGGTACGCAGTATTTT
-	TRBV20-1	-	TRBJ1-6	CNARPRVGTPKISSPLHF	TGCAATGCTAGACCACGGGTTGGGACACCTAAAATTAGTTCACCCCTCCACTTT
TRBD1	TRBV6-6	-	TRBJ2-7	CASSYDRTGRDYEQYF	TGTGCCAGCAGTTACGACCGGACAGGTCGGGACTACGAGCAGTACTTC
-	TRBV7-9	-	TRBJ1-5	CASSALGGPGNQPQHF	TGTGCCAGCAGCGCACTCGGGGGTCCGGGCAATCAGCCCCAGCATTTT
-	TRBV5-6	-	TRBJ2-7	CVSSLVMGSSYEQYF	TGTGTCAGCAGCTTGGTCATGGGCAGCTCCTACGAGCAGTACTTC
-	TRBV24-1	few	TRBJ2-1	CATSADSTAWWGNEQFF	TGTGCCACCAGTGCCGACTCCACGGCGTGGTGGGGCAATGAGCAGTTCTTC
TRBD2	TRBV20-1	once	TRBJ2-3	CSARAHGGGITQYF	TGTAGTGCTAGAGCTCACGGCGGGGGGATTACGCAGTATTTT
TRBD1	TRBV29-1	-	TRBJ1-4	CSVRDRLNKELFF	TGCAGCGTCCGGGACAGACTTAATAAAGAACTGTTTTTT
TRBD2	TRBV4-3	-	TRBJ2-3	CASSQASGGGTDRQYF	TGCGCCAGCAGCCAAGCTAGCGGGGGAGGCACAGATAGGCAGTATTTC
TRBD2	TRBV11-2	-	TRBJ2-6	CGSSPTSGGATGANVLTF	TGTGGTAGCAGTCCAACTAGCGGGGGAGCCACTGGGGCCAACGTCCTGACGTTC
-	TRBV7-9	-	TRBJ2-3	CVSNRGPDTQYF	TGTGTCAGTAACCGGGGCCCCGATACGCAGTATTTT
-	TRBV11-1	few	TRBJ1-1	CASSLAQGTTEAFF	TGTGCCAGCAGCTTAGCTCAGGGGACTACTGAAGCTTTCTTT
-	TRBV11-3	-	TRBJ2-1	CARSDDKESYNEQFF	TGTGCAAGAAGCGACGACAAAGAATCCTACAATGAGCAGTTCTTC
-	TRBV29-1	-	TRBJ2-3	CSATRGFSTDTQYF	TGCAGCGCCACCAGGGGATTTAGCACAGATACGCAGTATTTT
-	TRBV20-1	-	TRBJ2-4	CSASRAVPKNIQYF	TGCAGTGCTAGCAGGGCTGTTCCCAAAAACATTCAGTACTTC
TRBD2	TRBV6-2/TRBV6-3	few	TRBJ2-1	CANSPTNLPGLAGGYNEQFF	TGTGCCAACAGTCCTACTAACCTCCCGGGACTAGCGGGAGGCTACAATGAGCAGTTCTTC
-	TRBV12-3/TRBV12-4	-	TRBJ2-1	CATSRNEQFF	TGTGCCACCAGTCGGAATGAGCAGTTCTTC